Listed below are T cell receptor beta chains from one sample, sequenced in a study of cytomegalovirus exposure and HLA in healthy donors. This table comes from immunoSEQ multiplex PCR, and its TCRdb copy is limited to in-frame clones, with some not included. The sample consists of about 140,000 clones, 70% of them appearing once. The sequencing input was PBMCs. The receptors here all came from a woman aged 25 to 39 in good health and CMV-seronegative. Each CDR3 is given with its conserved first and last residue. The D gene is left open where the match is weak. Part of the rows lack a size; the others show once, few, many or a class for expanded clones.

CASSAQKQETQYF	TGTGCCAGTAGTGCCCAGAAGCAAGAGACCCAGTACTTC	TRBJ2-5	NA	TRBV19	NA
CASRSNRNNSPLHF	TGTGCCAGCAGAAGCAACAGGAATAATTCACCCCTCCACTTT	TRBJ1-6	NA	TRBV27	few
CASSPRSGGARNEQFF	TGTGCCAGCAGTCCCCGTAGCGGGGGGGCCCGAAATGAGCAGTTCTTC	TRBJ2-1	TRBD2	TRBV6-6	NA
CASSPDSGGRKGYTF	TGCGCCAGCAGCCCGGACTCGGGGGGGCGAAAGGGGTACACCTTC	TRBJ1-2	NA	TRBV5-1	NA
CASKRNSEDQPQHF	TGTGCCAGTAAAAGGAATAGTGAGGATCAGCCCCAGCATTTT	TRBJ1-5	NA	TRBV19	NA
CASSRSWGGDLAEAFF	TGCGCCAGCAGCCGAAGTTGGGGCGGGGACCTCGCTGAAGCTTTCTTT	TRBJ1-1	NA	TRBV4-1	NA
CASSPALGDSSTEKLFF	TGTGCCAGTAGTCCAGCCCTAGGAGACAGCAGTACTGAAAAACTGTTTTTT	TRBJ1-4	NA	TRBV19	few
CASSPRVEGKYEQYF	TGTGCCAGCTCACCCAGGGTGGAAGGGAAGTACGAGCAGTACTTC	TRBJ2-7	NA	TRBV18	once
CASRDSKSSYNEQFF	TGTGCCAGTAGGGACAGCAAAAGCTCCTACAATGAGCAGTTCTTC	TRBJ2-1	NA	TRBV19	NA
CASSARQGWVGNQPQHF	TGTGCCAGCAGCGCCCGCCAGGGATGGGTAGGCAATCAGCCCCAGCATTTT	TRBJ1-5	NA	TRBV7-3	NA
CASSPRTGARIEVGHTF	TGTGCCAGCTCACCCCGGACAGGAGCCAGAATAGAGGTGGGCCACACCTTC	TRBJ1-2	TRBD1	TRBV18	NA
CASSLWASGSSYNEQFF	TGTGCCAGCAGTTTATGGGCTAGCGGGAGTTCCTACAATGAGCAGTTCTTC	TRBJ2-1	TRBD2	TRBV27	NA
CASSLPGQVGNQPQHF	TGTGCCAGCAGCCTTCCGGGACAGGTTGGTAATCAGCCCCAGCATTTT	TRBJ1-5	TRBD1	TRBV6-6	NA
CASSLGGTAQKEAFF	TGTGCCAGCAGCTTAGGCGGGACGGCCCAGAAGGAAGCTTTCTTT	TRBJ1-1	NA	TRBV7-2	NA
CASSDGLSSNEQFF	TGTGCCAGCAGTGACGGGCTATCCTCCAATGAGCAGTTCTTC	TRBJ2-1	NA	TRBV6-4	NA
CASRLAAQETQYF	TGTGCCAGCCGTCTAGCGGCTCAAGAGACCCAGTACTTC	TRBJ2-5	TRBD2	TRBV27	once
CASSHGQGRLETQYF	TGTGCCAGCAGCCACGGACAGGGGCGGTTAGAGACCCAGTACTTC	TRBJ2-5	TRBD1	TRBV16	NA
CASSSIRELGSPLHF	TGTGCCAGCAGCTCGATTAGGGAGCTTGGTTCACCCCTCCACTTT	TRBJ1-6	NA	TRBV21-1	NA
CAWSKKGQGTHEQYF	TGTGCCTGGAGTAAAAAAGGACAGGGTACCCACGAGCAGTACTTC	TRBJ2-7	TRBD1	TRBV30	NA
CASSHIPSSYNEQFF	TGTGCCAGCAGCCACATCCCATCTTCCTACAATGAGCAGTTCTTC	TRBJ2-1	NA	TRBV7-3	few
CASSLTASGNTIYF	TGTGCCAGCAGCTTAACTGCTTCTGGAAACACCATATATTTT	TRBJ1-3	NA	TRBV5-6	NA
CSVASANAGNTIYF	TGCAGCGTTGCATCTGCTAACGCTGGAAACACCATATATTTT	TRBJ1-3	NA	TRBV29-1	NA
CSAKRETDTQYF	TGCAGCGCTAAGCGGGAAACAGATACGCAGTATTTT	TRBJ2-3	TRBD2	TRBV29-1	NA
CASSLMAGVQETQYF	TGTGCCAGCAGCTTAATGGCGGGGGTCCAAGAGACCCAGTACTTC	TRBJ2-5	TRBD2	TRBV7-2	NA
CASSIGTSGMGETQYF	TGTGCCAGTAGTATCGGGACTAGCGGGATGGGGGAGACCCAGTACTTC	TRBJ2-5	TRBD2	TRBV19	NA
CASSGRGSTNEKLFF	TGTGCCAGCAGCGGAAGAGGATCAACTAATGAAAAACTGTTTTTT	TRBJ1-4	NA	TRBV9	once
CASSQRQGAGDEQFF	TGCGCCAGCAGCCAAAGACAGGGGGCTGGCGATGAGCAGTTCTTC	TRBJ2-1	TRBD1	TRBV4-1	NA
CSVASAVGETQYF	TGCAGCGTCGCCAGCGCGGTCGGGGAGACCCAGTACTTC	TRBJ2-5	NA	TRBV29-1	few
CASSAGVRTEAFF	TGTGCCAGCAGCGCAGGGGTGCGCACTGAAGCTTTCTTT	TRBJ1-1	NA	TRBV11-2	NA
CASTPGRGAGMAETQYF	TGCGCCAGCACTCCAGGCCGGGGGGCGGGGATGGCAGAGACCCAGTACTTC	TRBJ2-5	NA	TRBV5-1	NA
CASSGSDTQYF	TGTGCCAGCAGCGGGTCAGATACGCAGTATTTT	TRBJ2-3	NA	TRBV25-1	NA
CASSSDRDGTSAYNEQFF	TGCGCCAGCAGCTCGGACAGGGACGGGACTAGCGCCTACAATGAGCAGTTCTTC	TRBJ2-1	TRBD2	TRBV4-1	NA
CASLSSQGEAFF	TGTGCCAGCCTATCTTCTCAGGGTGAAGCTTTCTTT	TRBJ1-1	NA	TRBV28	NA
CASSPPDIPNTEAFF	TGTGCCAGCAGCCCTCCGGACATTCCGAACACTGAAGCTTTCTTT	TRBJ1-1	NA	TRBV28	NA
CASSLGQGGQPQHF	TGTGCCAGCAGCTTAGGGCAGGGCGGACAGCCCCAGCATTTT	TRBJ1-5	NA	TRBV7-9	NA
CASSRGLPWDSPLHF	TGTGCCAGCAGCAGGGGACTGCCCTGGGATTCACCCCTCCACTTT	TRBJ1-6	NA	TRBV5-6	NA
CASSGGFIYGHTF	TGTGCCAGTTCCGGGGGGTTTATCTATGGCCACACCTTC	TRBJ1-2	NA	TRBV19	NA
CASSPAYEQYF	TGTGCCAGCAGTCCTGCCTACGAGCAGTACTTC	TRBJ2-7	NA	TRBV27	NA
CASSSGSLAGGDTQYF	TGTGCCAGCAGCTCGGGCTCCTTAGCGGGGGGAGATACGCAGTATTTT	TRBJ2-3	TRBD2	TRBV5-4	NA
CASSIQGSGANVLTF	TGTGCCAGTAGTATCCAGGGTTCAGGGGCCAACGTCCTGACTTTC	TRBJ2-6	NA	TRBV19	NA
CASGDSVVTEAFF	TGTGCCAGCGGGGACAGTGTAGTCACTGAAGCTTTCTTT	TRBJ1-1	TRBD1	TRBV2	NA
CASSFRTDTQYF	TGTGCCAGCAGCTTCAGAACAGATACGCAGTATTTT	TRBJ2-3	NA	TRBV5-8	NA
CASSLELAGGPGEQFF	TGTGCCAGCAGCTTGGAACTAGCGGGAGGGCCGGGAGAGCAGTTCTTC	TRBJ2-1	TRBD2	TRBV5-6	NA
CASSVTGGSQPQHF	TGTGCCAGCAGCGTAACAGGGGGCAGTCAGCCCCAGCATTTT	TRBJ1-5	TRBD1	TRBV6-5	NA
CASSLNEISGNTIYF	TGTGCCAGCAGCTTAAACGAGATCTCTGGAAACACCATATATTTT	TRBJ1-3	NA	TRBV7-9	few
CASSWDRDAEAFF	TGTGCCAGCAGTTGGGACAGGGACGCTGAAGCTTTCTTT	TRBJ1-1	TRBD1	TRBV6-6	NA
CASSSPGQKDTQYF	TGTGCCAGCAGTTCCCCGGGACAGAAAGATACGCAGTATTTT	TRBJ2-3	TRBD1	TRBV28	NA